This T cell receptor (beta chain) came from a study of response to subunit inactivated influenza vaccine. This clonotype has just a few counts. The CDR3 contains 14 residues. Trimming took 4 bases from V and 4 from J, leaving 14 bases between them. Germline CDR1 is SGHDT and CDR2 is YYEEEE. TCRdb re-called the RT-PCR reads with MiXCR, one entry per CDR3 protein. The sample records about 540,000 distinct CDR3 sequences, 20% to 25% being singletons. These data also formed part of another study, on T cells expressing NK-cell markers. That source notes: With UMIs, 5'RACE template switching was used to make TCR beta cDNA.

This material consisted of CD4+ T cells sorted from PBMCs, taken about 13 days after vaccination. V and J are TRBV5-6 and TRBJ1-2; D may be TRBD1 (5 bases). The receptor was derived from a man aged 50 or older who received an inactivated influenza vaccine. In DNA form, the CDR3 reads TGTGCCAGCAGCCGTGGGGACGGCGGCTATGGCTACACCTTC. Encoded protein: CASSRGDGGYGYTF.